The source of this T cell receptor (beta chain) is a study of vaccination and CD4 T cells after COVID-19. Study details: Participants were given two doses of BNT162b2 or mRNA-1273 vaccine. The post-vaccine samples came a median approximately 72 days after dose two (range 14 to 241).

As concerns this clonotype: Antigen unknown.

TCRdb processed the PCR reads anew with MiXCR; each CDR3 protein has one entry. The sample has tens of thousands of distinct CDR3 sequences, 51% seen once. Study-level results: The median number of SARS-CoV-2-reactive clonotypes increased from roughly 22 to 38, a change that did not reach significance. In convalescent patients, 304 of 307 vaccine-specific clones were spike mono-reactive.

Here the sequenced sample was CD4+ T cells from blood, taken before SARS-CoV-2 vaccination. This clonotype originated in a human donor who had recovered from COVID-19.

This CDR3 is CASRTAQETQYF. CDR3 in DNA: TGTGCCAGCCGGACAGCACAAGAGACCCAGTACTTC. This sequence joins TRBV6-1 and TRBJ2-5; D might be TRBD1 (6 bases). The V and J ends lost 8 bases and 2 bases respectively, with 9 bases between them. Looked up from germline, CDR1 is MNHNS and CDR2 is SASEGT. The CDR3 sequence is 12 residues long.